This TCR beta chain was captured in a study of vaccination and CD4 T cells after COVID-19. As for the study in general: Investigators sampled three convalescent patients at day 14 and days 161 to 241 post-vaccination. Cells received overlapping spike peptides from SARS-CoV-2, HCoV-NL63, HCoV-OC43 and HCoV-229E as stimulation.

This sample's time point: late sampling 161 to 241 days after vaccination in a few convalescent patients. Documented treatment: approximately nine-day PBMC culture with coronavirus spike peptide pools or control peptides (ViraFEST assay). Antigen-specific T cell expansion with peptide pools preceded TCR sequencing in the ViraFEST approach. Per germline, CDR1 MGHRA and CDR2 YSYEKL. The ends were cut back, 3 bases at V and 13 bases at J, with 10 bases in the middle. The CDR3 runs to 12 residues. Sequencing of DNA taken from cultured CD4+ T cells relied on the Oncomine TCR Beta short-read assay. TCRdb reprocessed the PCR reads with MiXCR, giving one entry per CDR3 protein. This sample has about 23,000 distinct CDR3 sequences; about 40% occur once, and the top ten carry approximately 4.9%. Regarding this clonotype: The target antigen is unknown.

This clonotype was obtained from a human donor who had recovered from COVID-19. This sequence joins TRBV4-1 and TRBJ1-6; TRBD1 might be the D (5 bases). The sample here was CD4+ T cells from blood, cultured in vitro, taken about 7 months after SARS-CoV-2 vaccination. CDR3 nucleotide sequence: TGCGCCAGCAGCCAGGGGCCCCCGCCCCTCCACTTT. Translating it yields CASSQGPPPLHF.